This T cell receptor beta chain was sequenced for a study of blood T cell repertoires in COVID-19. The CDR3 sequence is 15 residues long. The V end lost 1 base, the J end lost 7 bases, and 13 bases lay between the germline ends. The V gene's germline CDR1 is MGHRA and CDR2 YSYEKL. Using immunoSEQ multiplex PCR, the repertoire was profiled, and TCRdb retains in-frame clones only, with some absent. The sample includes 150,000 to 200,000 clones, about 90% of them seen just once. The V and J genes are TRBV4-1 and TRBJ1-4; no clear D gene. The receptor was isolated from a woman aged 50 to 60 who had recovered from COVID-19. The sample taken for sequencing was PBMCs or T cells enriched from blood (not recorded which). CDR3 coding DNA: TGCGCCAGCAGCCAAGGAGCCACAACGGGTGAAAAACTGTTTTTT. Protein: CASSQGATTGEKLFF.